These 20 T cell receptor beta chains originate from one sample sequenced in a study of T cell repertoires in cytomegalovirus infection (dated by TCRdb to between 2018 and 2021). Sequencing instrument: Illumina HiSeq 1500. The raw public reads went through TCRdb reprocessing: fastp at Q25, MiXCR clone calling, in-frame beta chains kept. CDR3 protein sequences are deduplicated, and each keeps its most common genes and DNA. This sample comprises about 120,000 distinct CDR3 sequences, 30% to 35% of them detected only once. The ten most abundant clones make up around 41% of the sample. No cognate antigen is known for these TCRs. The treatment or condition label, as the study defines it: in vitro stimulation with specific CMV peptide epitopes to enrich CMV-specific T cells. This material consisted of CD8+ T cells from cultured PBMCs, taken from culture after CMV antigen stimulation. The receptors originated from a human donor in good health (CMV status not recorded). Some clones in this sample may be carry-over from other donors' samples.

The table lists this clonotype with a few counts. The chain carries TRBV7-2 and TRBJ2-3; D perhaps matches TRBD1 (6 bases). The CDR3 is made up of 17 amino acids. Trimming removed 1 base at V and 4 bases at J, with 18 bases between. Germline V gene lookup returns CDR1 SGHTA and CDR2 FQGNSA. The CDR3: CASSLVPGTYVPDTQYF. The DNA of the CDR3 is TGTGCCAGCAGCTTAGTCCCCGGGACATATGTCCCAGATACGCAGTATTTT.

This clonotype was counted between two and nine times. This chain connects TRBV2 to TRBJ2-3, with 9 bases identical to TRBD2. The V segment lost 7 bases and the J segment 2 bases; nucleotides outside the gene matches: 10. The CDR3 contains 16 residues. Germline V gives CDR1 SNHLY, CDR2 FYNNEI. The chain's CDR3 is CASILGLARPTDTQYF. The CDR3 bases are TGTGCCAGCATTCTGGGACTAGCTAGGCCCACAGATACGCAGTATTTT. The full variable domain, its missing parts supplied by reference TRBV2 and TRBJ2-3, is EPEVTQTPSHQVTQMGQEVILRCVPISNHLYFYWYRQILGQKVEFLVSFYNNEISEKSEIFDDQFSVERPDGSNFTLKIRSTKLEDSAMYFCASILGLARPTDTQYFGPGTRLTVL.

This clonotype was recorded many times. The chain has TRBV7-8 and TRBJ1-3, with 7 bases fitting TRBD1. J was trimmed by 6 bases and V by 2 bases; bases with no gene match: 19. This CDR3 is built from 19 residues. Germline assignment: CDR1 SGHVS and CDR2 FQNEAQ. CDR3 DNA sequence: TGTGCCAGCAGCTTACTTAAGGGTGGTGGACAGGTTGTGGAAAACACCATATATTTT. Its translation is CASSLLKGGGQVVENTIYF.

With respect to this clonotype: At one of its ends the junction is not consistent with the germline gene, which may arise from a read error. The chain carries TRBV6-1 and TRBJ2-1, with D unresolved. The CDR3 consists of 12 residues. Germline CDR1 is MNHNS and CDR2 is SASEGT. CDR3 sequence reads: CASREGFNEQFF. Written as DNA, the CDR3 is TGTGCCAGCAGAGAAGGTTTCAATGAGCAGTTCTTC.

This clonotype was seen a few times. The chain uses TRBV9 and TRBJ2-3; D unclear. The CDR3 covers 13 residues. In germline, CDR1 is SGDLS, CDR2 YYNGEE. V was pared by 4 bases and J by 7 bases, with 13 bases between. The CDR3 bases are TGTGCCAGCAGCCCCCACTTAGGGAATACGCAGTATTTT. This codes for CASSPHLGNTQYF.

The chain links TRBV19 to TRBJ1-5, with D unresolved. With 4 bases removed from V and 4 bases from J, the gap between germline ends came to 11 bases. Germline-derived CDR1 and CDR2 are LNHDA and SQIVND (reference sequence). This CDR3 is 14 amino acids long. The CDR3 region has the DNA TGTGCCAGTAGTACCCGCAGGAGAAATCAGCCCCAGCATTTT. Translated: CASSTRRRNQPQHF.

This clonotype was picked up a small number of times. The CDR3 loop is CASSAKVGMGSEQYF. CDR3 sequence (DNA): TGTGCCAGCAGCGCTAAGGTTGGCATGGGATCCGAGCAGTACTTC. V and J are TRBV7-3 and TRBJ2-7; D ambiguous. This CDR3 comprises 15 residues. V was cut by 5 bases and J by 6 bases, with 20 bases left in between. Per germline, CDR1 SGHTA and CDR2 FQGTGA.

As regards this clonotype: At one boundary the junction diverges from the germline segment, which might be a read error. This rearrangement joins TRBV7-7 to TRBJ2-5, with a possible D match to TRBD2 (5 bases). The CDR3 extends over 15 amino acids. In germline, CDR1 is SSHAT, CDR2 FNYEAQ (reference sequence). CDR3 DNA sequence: TGTGCTAGCAGAGCCACGGGCCTACCGGGGGAGACCCAGTACTTC. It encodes CASRATGLPGETQYF.

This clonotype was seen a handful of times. As DNA, the CDR3 is TGTGCCACTGGATTAAACAGGGTAACTGAAGCTTTCTTT. Amino acid sequence: CATGLNRVTEAFF. The rearrangement links TRBV6-1 to TRBJ1-1; D perhaps matches TRBD1 (6 bases). The CDR3 loop spans 13 amino acids. The V gene lost 10 bases and the J gene lost 5 bases, with 17 bases spanning the gap. In germline, CDR1 is MNHNS, CDR2 SASEGT.

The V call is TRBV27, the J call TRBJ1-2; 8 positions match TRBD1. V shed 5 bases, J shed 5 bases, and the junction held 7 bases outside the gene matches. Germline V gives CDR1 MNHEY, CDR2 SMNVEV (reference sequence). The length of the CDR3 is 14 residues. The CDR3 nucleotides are TGTGCCAGCAGTCCTGGTAGACAGGGGTATGGCTACACCTTC. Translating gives CASSPGRQGYGYTF.

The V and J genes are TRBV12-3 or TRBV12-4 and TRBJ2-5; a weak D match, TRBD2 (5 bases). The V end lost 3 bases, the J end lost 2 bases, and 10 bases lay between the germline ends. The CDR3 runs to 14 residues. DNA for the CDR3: TGTGCCAGCAGTTTTTCCGGGGAACAAGAGACCCAGTACTTC. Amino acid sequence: CASSFSGEQETQYF.

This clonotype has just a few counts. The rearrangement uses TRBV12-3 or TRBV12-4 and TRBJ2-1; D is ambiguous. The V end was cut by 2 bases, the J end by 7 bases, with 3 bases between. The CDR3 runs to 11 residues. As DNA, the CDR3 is TGTGCCAGCAGTTTACAGAATGAGCAGTTCTTC. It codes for CASSLQNEQFF.

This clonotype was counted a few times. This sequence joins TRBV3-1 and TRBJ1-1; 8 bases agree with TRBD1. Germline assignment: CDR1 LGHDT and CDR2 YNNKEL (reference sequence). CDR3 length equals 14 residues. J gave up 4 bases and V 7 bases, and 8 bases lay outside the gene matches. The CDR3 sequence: CASKYITGGTEAFF. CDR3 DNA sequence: TGTGCCAGCAAGTATATTACAGGGGGCACTGAAGCTTTCTTT.

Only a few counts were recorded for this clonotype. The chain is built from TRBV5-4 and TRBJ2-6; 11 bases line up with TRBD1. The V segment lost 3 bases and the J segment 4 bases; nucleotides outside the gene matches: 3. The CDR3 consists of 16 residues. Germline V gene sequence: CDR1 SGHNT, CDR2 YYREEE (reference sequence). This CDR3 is CASSSGQGAGANVLTF. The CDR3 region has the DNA TGTGCCAGCAGCTCCGGACAGGGGGCCGGGGCCAACGTCCTGACTTTC.

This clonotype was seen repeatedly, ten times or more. DNA of the CDR3: TGTGCCAGCAGCTTAGCCCTCGGCAGGGGCTATGGCTACACCTTC. This codes for CASSLALGRGYGYTF. The rearrangement uses TRBV7-8 and TRBJ1-2, with a possible D match to TRBD1 (6 bases). Trimming took off 0 bases at V and 4 bases at J, with 12 bases between the two ends. The CDR3 consists of 15 residues. Germline CDR1 is SGHVS and CDR2 is FQNEAQ.

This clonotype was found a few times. The CDR3 sequence is CSVTGDGNTEAFF. CDR3 DNA sequence: TGCAGCGTGACAGGGGATGGGAACACTGAAGCTTTCTTT. The chain links TRBV29-1 to TRBJ1-1; 8 bases fit TRBD1. Germline values: CDR1 SQVTM, CDR2 ANQGSEA. There are 13 residues in the CDR3. J was trimmed by 1 base and V by 6 bases; bases with no gene match: 4.

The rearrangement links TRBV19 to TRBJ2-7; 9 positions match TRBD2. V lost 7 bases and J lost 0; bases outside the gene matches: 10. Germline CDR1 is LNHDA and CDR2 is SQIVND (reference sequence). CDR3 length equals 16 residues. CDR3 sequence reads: CASTVLSRGGSYEQYF. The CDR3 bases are TGTGCCAGTACCGTCCTGTCGCGGGGGGGCTCCTACGAGCAGTACTTC.

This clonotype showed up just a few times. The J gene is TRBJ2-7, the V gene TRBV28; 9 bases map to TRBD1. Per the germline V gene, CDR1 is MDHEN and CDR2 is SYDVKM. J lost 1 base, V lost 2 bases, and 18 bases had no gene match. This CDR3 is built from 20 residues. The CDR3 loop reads CASSLPFVVRDRDGSYEQYF. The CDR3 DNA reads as TGTGCCAGCAGTTTACCTTTTGTAGTCCGGGACAGGGATGGGTCCTACGAGCAGTACTTC.

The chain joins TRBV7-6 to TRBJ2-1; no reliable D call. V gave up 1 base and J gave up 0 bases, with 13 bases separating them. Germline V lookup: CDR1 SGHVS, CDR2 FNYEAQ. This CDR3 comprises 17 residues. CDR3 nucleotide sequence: TGTGCCAGCAGCTTAGACGGCGGCGGTAGCTCCTACAATGAGCAGTTCTTC. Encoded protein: CASSLDGGGSSYNEQFF.

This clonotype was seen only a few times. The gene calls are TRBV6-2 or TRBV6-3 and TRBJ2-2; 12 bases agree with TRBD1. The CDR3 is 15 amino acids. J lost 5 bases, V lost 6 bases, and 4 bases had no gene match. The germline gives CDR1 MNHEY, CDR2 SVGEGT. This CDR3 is CASSEGQGATGELFF. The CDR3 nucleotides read TGTGCCAGCAGCGAGGGACAGGGGGCGACCGGGGAGCTGTTTTTT.